The 9 T cell receptor beta chains below all came from one sample that was sequenced in a study of identifying expanded T cells in peripheral blood. The data were produced by immunoSEQ multiplex PCR, yet TCRdb's version contains in-frame clones alone and is incomplete. The table lists about 130,000 clones, around nine tenths of them singletons. Sample: blood. All receptors come from a person between 18 and 70 years old in good health.

The DNA of the CDR3 is TGTGCCAGCAGCTTAGGGGCTGGAAACACCATATATTTT. Protein sequence: CASSLGAGNTIYF. The chain joins TRBV7-8 to TRBJ1-3; D is ambiguous. Germline loops: CDR1 SGHVS, CDR2 FQNEAQ. The CDR3 has 13 amino acids. Deletions cut 1 base from V and 2 bases from J, with 3 bases between.

This rearrangement joins TRBV15 to TRBJ1-3, with a tentative D call TRBD1 (6 bases). V was pared by 4 bases and J by 4 bases, with 17 bases between. The CDR3 runs to 16 residues. The germline CDR1 and CDR2 sequences are LNHNV and YYDKDF (reference sequence). DNA of the CDR3: TGTGCCACCAGCACCACAAGGGGGGGTACCGGAAACACCATATATTTT. It encodes CATSTTRGGTGNTIYF.

V and J are TRBV21-1 and TRBJ2-1; no DNA check was done on the table's D call, TRBD2. TRBV21-1 is a listed pseudogene. CDR3 length: 19 amino acids. CDR3 protein: CASSKAGSGGKLSCDEQFF. CDR3 in DNA: TGTGCCAGCAGCAAAGCGGGTAGTGGGGGGAAGCTCTCTTGTGATGAGCAGTTCTTC.

This chain uses TRBV28 with TRBJ1-6; no clear D. Germline CDR1 and CDR2: MDHEN and SYDVKM. Trimming removed 7 bases from V and 13 bases from J, with 14 bases in between. The CDR3 extends over 12 amino acids. The CDR3 nucleotides are TGTGCCAGCACCGCACCGCGTGGGCCCCTCCACTTT. It specifies CASTAPRGPLHF.

The V and J genes are TRBV15 and TRBJ1-2, with TRBD1 matching 10 bases. This CDR3 is 16 amino acids long. V gave up 4 bases and J gave up 7 bases; unmatched junction bases: 12. In germline, CDR1 is LNHNV, CDR2 YYDKDF (reference sequence). CDR3 bases: TGTGCCACCAGCAACTACCGGGACAGGGGAGGCGGTGGCTACACCTTC. Amino acid sequence: CATSNYRDRGGGGYTF.

The chain links TRBV25-1 to TRBJ2-1; 10 bases match TRBD2. V trimming: 3 bases; J trimming: 7 bases; junction bases outside the gene matches: 3. Germline V gene sequence: CDR1 MGHDK, CDR2 SYGVNS. There are 14 residues in the CDR3. CDR3 DNA: TGTGCCAGCAGTGATGGACTAGCGGTTAATGAGCAGTTCTTC. Protein sequence: CASSDGLAVNEQFF. The whole variable domain, remainder taken from reference TRBV25-1 and TRBJ2-1, is EADIYQTPRYLVIGTGKKITLECSQTMGHDKMYWYQQDPGMELHLIHYSYGVNSTEKGDLSSESTVSRIRTEHFPLTLESARPSHTSQYLCASSDGLAVNEQFFGPGTRLTVL.

The V and J genes are TRBV30 and TRBJ2-5; D could derive from TRBD1 or TRBD2 (6 bases each). Germline assignment: CDR1 GTSNPN and CDR2 SVGIG (reference sequence). Trimming removed 2 bases from V and 2 bases from J, with 9 bases in between. The CDR3 loop spans 13 amino acids. The CDR3 here is CAWSRRGQETQYF. CDR3 DNA sequence: TGTGCCTGGAGTAGGAGGGGGCAAGAGACCCAGTACTTC.

The rearrangement uses TRBV30 and TRBJ1-6; D might be TRBD1 (6 bases). The CDR3 runs 13 residues. Trimming took off 4 bases at V and 5 bases at J, with 9 bases between the two ends. In germline, CDR1 is GTSNPN, CDR2 SVGIG (reference sequence). CDR3 coding DNA: TGTGCCTGGACGGGGGCCGATAATTCACCCCTCCACTTT. Translation gives CAWTGADNSPLHF.

The chain combines TRBV5-4 with TRBJ1-4, with D unclear. Trimming left V 4 bases short and J 10 bases short, with 14 bases between. This CDR3 has 13 amino acids. Germline loops: CDR1 SGHNT, CDR2 YYREEE (reference sequence). In nucleotides, the CDR3 is TGTGCCAGCAGCAAGGACGGAGTAGGAAAACTGTTTTTT. This sequence encodes CASSKDGVGKLFF.